A selection of T cell receptor beta chains follows, all from one sample in a study of blood T cell repertoires in COVID-19. Using immunoSEQ multiplex PCR, the repertoire was profiled, and TCRdb retains in-frame clones only, with some absent. The sample consists of about 200,000 clones, about 88% of them appearing once. The sequencing sample was made of peripheral blood. The source is a woman of 80 years or more with acute or convalescent COVID-19. Both conserved end residues are part of each CDR3. The order of the fields is clone size, J gene, V gene, D gene, CDR3 DNA, CDR3 protein. D genes are given only for firm matches. A clone size is listed for some rows: how often the clone was seen (once, few, many), or a class if it is expanded.

>NA|TRBJ1-5|TRBV6-5|NA
TGTGCCAGCATTCGGGGAGCCAATCAGCCCCAGCATTTT
CASIRGANQPQHF
>NA|TRBJ1-5|TRBV6-5|TRBD1
TGTGCCAGCAGACAGGGGGCCCTAAGCAATCAGCCCCAGCATTTT
CASRQGALSNQPQHF
>NA|TRBJ2-3|TRBV3-1/TRBV3-2|NA
TGTGCCAGCGCAGCAGCGGACCAAAATACGCAGTATTTT
CASAAADQNTQYF
>NA|TRBJ2-7|TRBV19|TRBD1
TGTGCCAGTAGTACGCCTATGTCGACAGGGGGATACCACGAGCAGTACTTC
CASSTPMSTGGYHEQYF
>NA|TRBJ2-3|TRBV4-3|NA
TGCGCCAGCAGCCGTACATCAGTCGCAGATACGCAGTATTTT
CASSRTSVADTQYF
>NA|TRBJ2-7|TRBV7-8|TRBD1
TGTGCCAGCAGCACTGGACAGGGAATGATCTCCTACGAGCAATACTTC
CASSTGQGMISYEQYF
>NA|TRBJ1-2|TRBV4-3|NA
TGCGCCAGCAGCCAAGGGATTACTACGGGTGAGAGGGGCTACACCTTC
CASSQGITTGERGYTF
>once|TRBJ1-4|TRBV6-5|NA
TGTGCCAGCAGTTCTCCCGAGGGTGAAAAACTGTTTTTT
CASSSPEGEKLFF
>NA|TRBJ2-7|TRBV4-3|NA
TGCGCCAGCAGCCAAGAACTTGGTTACTACGAGCAGTACTTC
CASSQELGYYEQYF
>NA|TRBJ2-7|TRBV18|NA
TGTGCCAGCTCACCAGCCCAGGGAAACAACGAGCAGTACTTC
CASSPAQGNNEQYF
>few|TRBJ1-1|TRBV27|TRBD1
TGTGCCAGCAGTCGAACAGGGGGCAACACTGAAGCTTTCTTT
CASSRTGGNTEAFF
>NA|TRBJ2-5|TRBV6-5|TRBD1
TGTGCCACCACAGATACAGGGGGCGACTGGGAGACCCAGTACTTC
CATTDTGGDWETQYF
>NA|TRBJ1-1|TRBV7-2|NA
TGTGCCAGCAGCTTAGGGTTGGGGGAGGGGAACACTGAAGCTTTCTTT
CASSLGLGEGNTEAFF
>NA|TRBJ1-3|TRBV28|NA
TGTGCCAGCAGTACCTTGGCCGGAAACACCATATATTTT
CASSTLAGNTIYF
>NA|TRBJ2-5|TRBV9|TRBD1
TGTGCCAGCAGCGTAGGATCAGGGGGTACGGAGACCCAGTACTTC
CASSVGSGGTETQYF
>NA|TRBJ1-1|TRBV3-1/TRBV3-2|NA
TGTGCCAGCAGCCTTCTCCAGAGGGCGTTCACTGAAGCTTTCTTT
CASSLLQRAFTEAFF
>NA|TRBJ1-4|TRBV19|NA
TGTGCCAGTAGTATTGGACTCCCCGGAGGACTGTTTTTT
CASSIGLPGGLFF
>NA|TRBJ2-3|TRBV5-1|NA
TGCGCCAGCAGCTTGGTTCCGGGCACAGATACGCAGTATTTT
CASSLVPGTDTQYF
>NA|TRBJ2-7|TRBV7-9|NA
TGTGCCAGCAGCCCCGCAGGGGCGCGATACGAGCAGTACTTC
CASSPAGARYEQYF
>once|TRBJ2-6|TRBV12-5|TRBD2
TGTGCTAGTGGTTTGGTACTCGGGGGAGGGCCCCCCGGGGCCAACGTCCTGACTTTC
CASGLVLGGGPPGANVLTF
>few|TRBJ2-7|TRBV5-4|TRBD2
TGTGCCAGCAGCCGTCTTTCGGGAGGGCTTTGGGGTGAGCAGTACTTC
CASSRLSGGLWGEQYF
>once|TRBJ2-5|TRBV10-3|TRBD1
TGTGCCATCAGAGGGACAGGGGGGATTGAGACCCAGTACTTC
CAIRGTGGIETQYF
>NA|TRBJ2-7|TRBV3-1/TRBV3-2|TRBD2
TGTGCCAGCAGCCAAGGACCCGAGCGCGGACTAGCGGGAGGCTACGAGCAGTACTTC
CASSQGPERGLAGGYEQYF
>NA|TRBJ2-3|TRBV9|TRBD1
TGTGCCAGCAGCTCCCGGACAGGGGGCACAGATACGCAGTATTTT
CASSSRTGGTDTQYF
>once|TRBJ2-2|TRBV2|NA
TGTGCCGCAGCCCGGGACACTTACACCGGGGAGCTGTTTTTT
CAAARDTYTGELFF
>NA|TRBJ1-1|TRBV6-6|TRBD1
TGTGCCAGCAGTTACGTCGGACAGGGTGGAAAGGCTTTCTTT
CASSYVGQGGKAFF
>few|TRBJ1-1|TRBV5-1|NA
TGCGCCAGCAGCTTGGAAGCGAAGGCCTACACTGAAGCTTTCTTT
CASSLEAKAYTEAFF
>NA|TRBJ2-3|TRBV24-1|TRBD2
TGTGCCGGATCTTCGGGACTAGCGGGAAGGGCAGATACGCAGTATTTT
CAGSSGLAGRADTQYF
>NA|TRBJ2-2|TRBV5-1|TRBD2
TGCGCCAGCACCCAAGCGGGAGAGAACACCGGGGAGCTGTTTTTT
CASTQAGENTGELFF
>NA|TRBJ2-5|TRBV9|NA
TGTGCCAGCAGTATCGACGGCCGTACGGGGGAGACCCAGTACTTC
CASSIDGRTGETQYF
>NA|TRBJ1-6|TRBV27|NA
TGTGCCAGCCGCACAGGGAACTCCTATAATTCACCCCTCCACTTT
CASRTGNSYNSPLHF
>NA|TRBJ1-6|TRBV10-3|NA
TGTGCCATCAGTGACTCAGGGATGATTTCACCCCTCCACTTT
CAISDSGMISPLHF
>NA|TRBJ1-1|TRBV4-1|TRBD1
TGCGCCAGCAGCCTGGCGATTTACAGGACAGGGGACGCCTTTTCTGGAGTGGCTTTCTTT
CASSLAIYRTGDAFSGVAFF
>NA|TRBJ1-3|TRBV7-3|NA
TGTGCCAGCAGCTTAGACAGGCGCCCGTCTGGAAACACCATATATTTT
CASSLDRRPSGNTIYF
>NA|TRBJ1-4|TRBV18|TRBD1
TGTGCCAGCTCACCACTAGGACAGGGAATAACTAATGAAAAACTGTTTTTT
CASSPLGQGITNEKLFF
>NA|TRBJ2-7|TRBV7-2|NA
TGTGCCAGCAGCTTAGCCGGACAGTCCTACGAGCAGTACTTC
CASSLAGQSYEQYF
>NA|TRBJ1-4|TRBV7-2|NA
TGTGCCAGCAGCTTGGCGGACAGTAATGAAAAACTGTTTTTT
CASSLADSNEKLFF
>NA|TRBJ2-5|TRBV18|TRBD1
TGTGCCAGCTCACAGACAGGGGGTAGAGAGACCCAGTACTTC
CASSQTGGRETQYF
>NA|TRBJ1-5|TRBV21-1|NA
TGTGCCAGCAGTCCGGGCAGGTATCGGACCCGGGGGAGTAGCAATCAGCCCCAGCATTTT
CASSPGRYRTRGSSNQPQHF
>NA|TRBJ2-4|TRBV20-1|NA
TGCAGTGCTGGCCCTCAGTACTTC
CSAGPQYF
>NA|TRBJ2-2|TRBV27|TRBD2
TGTGCCAGCAGTTCTCACCTAGCGGGATTCAACACCGGGGAGCTGTTTTTT
CASSSHLAGFNTGELFF
>NA|TRBJ2-1|TRBV11-2|TRBD2
TGTGCCAGCAGCGGGTGGACTAGCGGGAGAATAAATGAGCAGTTCTTC
CASSGWTSGRINEQFF
>NA|TRBJ2-2|TRBV4-1|TRBD1
TGCGCCAGCAGCCAAAGAGGGACAGGGGTCGGGGAGCTGTTTTTT
CASSQRGTGVGELFF
>NA|TRBJ1-2|TRBV2|NA
TGTGCCAGCAGTGAAAGCTTCTATGGCTACACCTTC
CASSESFYGYTF
>once|TRBJ1-2|TRBV6-6|NA
TGTGCCAGCACCTTGACAGCCACCAGTGATGGCTACACCTTC
CASTLTATSDGYTF
>NA|TRBJ2-1|TRBV5-1|NA
TGCGCCAGCAGCTTGTTAAGACCCGGGGGTTTCAATGAGCAGTTCTTC
CASSLLRPGGFNEQFF
>NA|TRBJ2-7|TRBV7-2|TRBD2
TGTGCCAGCTGCAAACAGCGGGGATCCTACGAGCAGTACTTC
CASCKQRGSYEQYF
>NA|TRBJ2-1|TRBV6-6|NA
TGTGCCAGCAGCCCGGCGGAAATTACATTGAATGAGCAGTTCTTC
CASSPAEITLNEQFF
>NA|TRBJ1-2|TRBV4-2|NA
TGTGCCAGCAGCCAAAGATCACAGCCCTATGGCTACACCTTC
CASSQRSQPYGYTF
>few|TRBJ1-1|TRBV5-1|NA
TGCGCCAGCAGGTGGGGGGAGAACACTGAAGCTTTCTTT
CASRWGENTEAFF
>NA|TRBJ2-7|TRBV18|TRBD1
TGTGCCAGCTCACCACCGTGGGGACAGGGAGACGAGCAGTACTTC
CASSPPWGQGDEQYF
>NA|TRBJ1-1|TRBV19|NA
TGTGCCAGTAGTCGCCAGGCTAACACGGCAACGTCTGAAGCTTTCTTT
CASSRQANTATSEAFF
>NA|TRBJ1-1|TRBV29-1|NA
TGCAGCGCGACAGAGAACACTGAAGCTTTCTTT
CSATENTEAFF